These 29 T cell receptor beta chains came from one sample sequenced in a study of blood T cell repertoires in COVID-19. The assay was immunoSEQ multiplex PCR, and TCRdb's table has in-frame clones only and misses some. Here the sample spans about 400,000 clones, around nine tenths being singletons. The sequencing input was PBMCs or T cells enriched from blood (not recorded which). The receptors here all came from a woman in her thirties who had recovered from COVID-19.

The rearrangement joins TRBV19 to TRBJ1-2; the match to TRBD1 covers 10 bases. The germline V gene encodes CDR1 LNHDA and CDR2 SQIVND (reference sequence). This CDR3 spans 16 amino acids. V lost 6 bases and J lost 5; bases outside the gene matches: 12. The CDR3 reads CASRDKGQGIIYGYTF. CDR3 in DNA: TGTGCCAGTAGGGACAAGGGACAGGGGATAATTTATGGCTACACCTTC.

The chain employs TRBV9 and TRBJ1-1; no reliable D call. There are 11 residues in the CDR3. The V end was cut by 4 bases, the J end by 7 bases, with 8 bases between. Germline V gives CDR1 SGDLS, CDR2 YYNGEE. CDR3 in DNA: TGTGCCAGCAGCCCGGGGTTTGAAGCTTTCTTT. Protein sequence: CASSPGFEAFF.

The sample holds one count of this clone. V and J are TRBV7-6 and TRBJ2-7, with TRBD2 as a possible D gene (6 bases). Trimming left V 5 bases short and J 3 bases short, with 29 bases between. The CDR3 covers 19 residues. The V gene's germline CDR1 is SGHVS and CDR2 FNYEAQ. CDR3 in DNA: TGTGCCAGCAGCCGGGGCGGGGAAGGCTATTTAGTCGGACTCTACGAGCAGTACTTC. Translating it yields CASSRGGEGYLVGLYEQYF.

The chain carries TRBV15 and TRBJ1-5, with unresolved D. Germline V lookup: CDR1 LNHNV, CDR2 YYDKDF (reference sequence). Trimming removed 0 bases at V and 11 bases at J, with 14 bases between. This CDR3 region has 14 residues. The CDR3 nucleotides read TGTGCCACCAGCAGAGAAGGATCAGCAGCGTCCCAGCATTTT. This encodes CATSREGSAASQHF.

The CDR3 sequence is CATTRPRGGRVWTEAFF. The CDR3 nucleotides are TGTGCCACCACCCGGCCCCGGGGGGGGCGGGTTTGGACTGAAGCTTTCTTT. The chain employs TRBV19 and TRBJ1-1, with D possibly TRBD1 on 6 matching bases. Germline V gene lookup returns CDR1 LNHDA and CDR2 SQIVND (reference sequence). V lost 10 bases and J lost 5, with 29 bases in between. The CDR3 extends over 17 amino acids.

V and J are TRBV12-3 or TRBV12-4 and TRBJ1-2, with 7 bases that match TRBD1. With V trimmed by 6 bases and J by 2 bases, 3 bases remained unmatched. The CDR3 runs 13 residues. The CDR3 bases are TGTGCCAGCAGGCTGACAGGGAACTATGGCTACACCTTC. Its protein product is CASRLTGNYGYTF.

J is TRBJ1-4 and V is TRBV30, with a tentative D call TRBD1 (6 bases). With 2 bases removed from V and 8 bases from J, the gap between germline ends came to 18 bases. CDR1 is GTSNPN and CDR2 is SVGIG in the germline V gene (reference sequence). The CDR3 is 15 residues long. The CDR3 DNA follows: TGTGCCTGGAGTCGAACCGGGACCCAGGGGGAAAAACTGTTTTTT. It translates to CAWSRTGTQGEKLFF.

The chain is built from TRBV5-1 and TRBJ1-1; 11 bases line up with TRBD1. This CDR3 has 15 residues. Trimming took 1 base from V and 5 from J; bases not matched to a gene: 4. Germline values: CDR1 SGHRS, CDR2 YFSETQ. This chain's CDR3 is CASSLFGQGATEAFF. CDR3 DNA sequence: TGCGCCAGCAGCTTGTTTGGACAGGGGGCGACTGAAGCTTTCTTT.

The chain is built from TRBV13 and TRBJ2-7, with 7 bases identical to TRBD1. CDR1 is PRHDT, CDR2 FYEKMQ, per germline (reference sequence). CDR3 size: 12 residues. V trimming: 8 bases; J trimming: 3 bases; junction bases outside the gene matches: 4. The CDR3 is CASGDSNYEQYF. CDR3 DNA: TGTGCCAGCGGGGACAGCAACTACGAGCAGTACTTC. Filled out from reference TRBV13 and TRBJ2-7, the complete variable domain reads AAGVIQSPRHLIKEKRETATLKCYPIPRHDTVYWYQQGPGQDPQFLISFYEKMQSDKGSIPDRFSAQQFSDYHSELNMSSLELGDSALYFCASGDSNYEQYFGPGTRLTVT.

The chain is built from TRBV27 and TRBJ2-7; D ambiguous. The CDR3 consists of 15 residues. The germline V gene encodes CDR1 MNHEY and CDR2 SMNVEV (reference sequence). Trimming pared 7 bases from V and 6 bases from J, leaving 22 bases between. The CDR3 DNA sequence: TGTGCCAGCAAAGACGCGGCAGACCCTTACGTCGAGCAGTACTTC. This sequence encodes CASKDAADPYVEQYF.

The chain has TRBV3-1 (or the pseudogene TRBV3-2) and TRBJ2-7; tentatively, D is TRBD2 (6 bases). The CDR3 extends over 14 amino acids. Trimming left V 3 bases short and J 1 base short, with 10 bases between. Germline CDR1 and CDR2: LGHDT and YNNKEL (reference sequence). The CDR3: CASSHGGGSYEQYF. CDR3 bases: TGTGCCAGCAGCCACGGGGGTGGGTCCTACGAGCAGTACTTC.

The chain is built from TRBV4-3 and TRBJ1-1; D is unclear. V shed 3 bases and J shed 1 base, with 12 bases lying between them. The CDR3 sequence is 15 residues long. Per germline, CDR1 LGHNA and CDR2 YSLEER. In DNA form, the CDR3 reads TGCGCCAGCAGCCAGGACTGGACGGAGAACACTGAAGCTTTCTTT. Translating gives CASSQDWTENTEAFF.

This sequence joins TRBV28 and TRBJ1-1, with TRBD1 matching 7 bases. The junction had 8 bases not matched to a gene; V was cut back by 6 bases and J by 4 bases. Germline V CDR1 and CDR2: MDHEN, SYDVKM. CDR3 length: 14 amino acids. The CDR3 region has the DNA TGTGCCAGCAGCCCAGGGGGAAGTGGCACTGAAGCTTTCTTT. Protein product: CASSPGGSGTEAFF.

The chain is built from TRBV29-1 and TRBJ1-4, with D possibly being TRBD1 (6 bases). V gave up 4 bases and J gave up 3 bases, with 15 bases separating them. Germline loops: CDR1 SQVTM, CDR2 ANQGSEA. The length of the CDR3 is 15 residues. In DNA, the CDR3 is TGCAGCGTTGTCCTGGAACAGGGCCCTAATGAAAAACTGTTTTTT. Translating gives CSVVLEQGPNEKLFF.

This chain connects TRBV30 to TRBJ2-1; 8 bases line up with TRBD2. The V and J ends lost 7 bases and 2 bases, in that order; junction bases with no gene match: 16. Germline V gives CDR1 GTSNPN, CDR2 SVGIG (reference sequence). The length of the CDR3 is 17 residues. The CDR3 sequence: CASSGSTERGTYNEQFF. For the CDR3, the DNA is TGTGCCTCGAGCGGGAGCACAGAGAGGGGTACCTACAATGAGCAGTTCTTC.

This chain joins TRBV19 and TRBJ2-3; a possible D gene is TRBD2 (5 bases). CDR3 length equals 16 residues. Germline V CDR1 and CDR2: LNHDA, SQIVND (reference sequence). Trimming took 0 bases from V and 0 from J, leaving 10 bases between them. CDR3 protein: CASSIDFSGSTDTQYF. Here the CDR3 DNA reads TGTGCCAGTAGTATAGACTTCAGCGGAAGCACAGATACGCAGTATTTT.

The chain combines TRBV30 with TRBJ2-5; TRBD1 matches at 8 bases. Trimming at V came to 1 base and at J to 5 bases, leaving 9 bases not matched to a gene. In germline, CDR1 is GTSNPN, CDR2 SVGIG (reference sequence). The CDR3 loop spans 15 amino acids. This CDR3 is CAWSGVGQGSETQYF. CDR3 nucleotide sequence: TGTGCCTGGAGTGGGGTTGGACAGGGTTCGGAGACCCAGTACTTC. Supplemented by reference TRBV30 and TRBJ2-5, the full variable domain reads SQTIHQWPATLVQPVGSPLSLECTVEGTSNPNLYWYRQAAGRGLQLLFYSVGIGQISSEVPQNLSASRPQDRQFILSSKKLLLSDSGFYLCAWSGVGQGSETQYFGPGTRLLVL.

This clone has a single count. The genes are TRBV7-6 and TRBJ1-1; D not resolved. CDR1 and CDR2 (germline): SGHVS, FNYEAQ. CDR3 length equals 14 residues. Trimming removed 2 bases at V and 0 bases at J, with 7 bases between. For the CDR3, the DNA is TGTGCCAGCAGCTTATCCCCCATGAACACTGAAGCTTTCTTT. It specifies CASSLSPMNTEAFF.

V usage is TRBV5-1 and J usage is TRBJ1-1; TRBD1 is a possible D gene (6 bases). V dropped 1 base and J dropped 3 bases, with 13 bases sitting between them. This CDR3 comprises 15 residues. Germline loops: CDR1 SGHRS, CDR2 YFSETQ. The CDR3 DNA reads TGCGCCAGCAGCTTGATGGGGTCAGGGGACACTGAAGCTTTCTTT. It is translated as CASSLMGSGDTEAFF.

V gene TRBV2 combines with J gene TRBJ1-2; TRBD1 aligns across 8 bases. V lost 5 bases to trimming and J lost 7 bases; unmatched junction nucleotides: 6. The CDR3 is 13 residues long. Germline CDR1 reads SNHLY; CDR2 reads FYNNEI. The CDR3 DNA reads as TGTGCCAGCAGTACCCAGGGGGCCGGTGGCTACACCTTC. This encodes CASSTQGAGGYTF. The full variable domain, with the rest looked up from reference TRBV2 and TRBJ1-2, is EPEVTQTPSHQVTQMGQEVILRCVPISNHLYFYWYRQILGQKVEFLVSFYNNEISEKSEIFDDQFSVERPDGSNFTLKIRSTKLEDSAMYFCASSTQGAGGYTFGSGTRLTVV.

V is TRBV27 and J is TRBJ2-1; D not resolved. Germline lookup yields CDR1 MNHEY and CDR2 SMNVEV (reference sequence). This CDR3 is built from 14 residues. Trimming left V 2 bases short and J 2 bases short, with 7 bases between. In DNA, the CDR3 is TGTGCCAGCAGTTTACTCCTTCCCTACAATGAGCAGTTCTTC. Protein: CASSLLLPYNEQFF.

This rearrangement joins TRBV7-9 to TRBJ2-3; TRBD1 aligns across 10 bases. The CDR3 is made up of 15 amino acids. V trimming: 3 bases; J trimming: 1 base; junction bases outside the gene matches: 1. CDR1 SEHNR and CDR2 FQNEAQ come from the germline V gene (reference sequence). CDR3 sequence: CASSLTGGGTDTQYF. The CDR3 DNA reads TGTGCCAGCAGCTTGACAGGGGGCGGCACAGATACGCAGTATTTT.

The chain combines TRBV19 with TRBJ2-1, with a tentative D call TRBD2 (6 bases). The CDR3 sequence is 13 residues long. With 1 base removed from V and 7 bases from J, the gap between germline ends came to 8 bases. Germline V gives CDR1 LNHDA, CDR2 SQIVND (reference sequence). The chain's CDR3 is CASSIVEGNEQFF. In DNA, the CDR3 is TGTGCCAGTAGTATAGTGGAGGGTAATGAGCAGTTCTTC.

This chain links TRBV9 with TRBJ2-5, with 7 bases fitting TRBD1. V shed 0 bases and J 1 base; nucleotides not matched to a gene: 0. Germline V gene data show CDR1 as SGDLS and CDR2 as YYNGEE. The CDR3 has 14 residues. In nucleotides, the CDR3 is TGTGCCAGCAGCGTAGACAGGGGCCAAGAGACCCAGTACTTC. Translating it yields CASSVDRGQETQYF.

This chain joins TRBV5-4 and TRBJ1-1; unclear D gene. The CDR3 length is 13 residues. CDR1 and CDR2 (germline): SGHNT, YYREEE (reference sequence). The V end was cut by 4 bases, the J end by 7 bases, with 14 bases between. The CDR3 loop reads CASSPSGTHEAFF. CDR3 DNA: TGTGCCAGCAGCCCGTCAGGTACCCATGAAGCTTTCTTT.

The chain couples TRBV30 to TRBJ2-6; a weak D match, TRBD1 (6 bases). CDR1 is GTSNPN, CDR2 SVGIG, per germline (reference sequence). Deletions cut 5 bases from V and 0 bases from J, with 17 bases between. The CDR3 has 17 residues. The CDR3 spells CAWGYGGPNSGANVLTF. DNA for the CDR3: TGTGCCTGGGGTTATGGGGGCCCAAACTCTGGGGCCAACGTCCTGACTTTC.

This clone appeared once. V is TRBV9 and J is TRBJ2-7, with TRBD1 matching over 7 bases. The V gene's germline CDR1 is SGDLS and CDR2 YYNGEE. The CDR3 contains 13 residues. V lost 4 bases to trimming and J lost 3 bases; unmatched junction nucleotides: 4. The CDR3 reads CASSPRQGYEQYF. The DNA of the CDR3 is TGTGCCAGCAGCCCTAGACAGGGCTACGAGCAGTACTTC. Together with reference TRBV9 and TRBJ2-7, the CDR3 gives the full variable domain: DSGVTQTPKHLITATGQRVTLRCSPRSGDLSVYWYQQSLDQGLQFLIQYYNGEERAKGNILERFSAQQFPDLHSELNLSSLELGDSALYFCASSPRQGYEQYFGPGTRLTVT.

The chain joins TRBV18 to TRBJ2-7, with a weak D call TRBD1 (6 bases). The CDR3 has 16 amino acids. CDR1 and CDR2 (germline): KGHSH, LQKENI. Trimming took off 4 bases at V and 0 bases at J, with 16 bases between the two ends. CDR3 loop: CASSRRDTQISYEQYF. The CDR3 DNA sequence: TGTGCCAGCTCACGCCGGGACACCCAGATCTCCTACGAGCAGTACTTC.

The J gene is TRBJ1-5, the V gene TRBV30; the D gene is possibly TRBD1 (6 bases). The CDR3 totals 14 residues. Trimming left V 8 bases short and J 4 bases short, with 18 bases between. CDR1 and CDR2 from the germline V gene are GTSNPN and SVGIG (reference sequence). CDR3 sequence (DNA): TGTGCCCTTCACACGGGACACCCTAATCAGCCCCAGCATTTT. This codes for CALHTGHPNQPQHF.